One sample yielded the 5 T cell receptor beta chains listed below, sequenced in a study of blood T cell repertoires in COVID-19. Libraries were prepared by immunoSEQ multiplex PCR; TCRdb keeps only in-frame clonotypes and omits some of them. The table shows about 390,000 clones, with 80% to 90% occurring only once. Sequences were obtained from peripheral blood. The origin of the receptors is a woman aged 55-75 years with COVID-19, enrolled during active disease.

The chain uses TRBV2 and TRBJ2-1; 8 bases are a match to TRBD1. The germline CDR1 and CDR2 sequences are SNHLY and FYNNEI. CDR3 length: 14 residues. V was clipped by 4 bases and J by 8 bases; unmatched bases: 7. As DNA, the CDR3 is TGTGCCAGCAGTGCCCAGGGGGCGCGCGATGAGCAGTTCTTC. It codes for CASSAQGARDEQFF.

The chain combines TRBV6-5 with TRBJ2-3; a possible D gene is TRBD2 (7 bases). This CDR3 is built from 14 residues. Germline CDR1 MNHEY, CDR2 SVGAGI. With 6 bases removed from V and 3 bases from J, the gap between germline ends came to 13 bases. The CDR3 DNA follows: TGTGCCAGCAGGAGGGGGGGGAAAACAGATACGCAGTATTTT. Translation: CASRRGGKTDTQYF.

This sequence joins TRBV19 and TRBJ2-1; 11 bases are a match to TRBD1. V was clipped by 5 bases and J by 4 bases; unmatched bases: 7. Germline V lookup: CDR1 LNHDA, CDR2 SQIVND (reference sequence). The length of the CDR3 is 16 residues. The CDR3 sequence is CASSEADRGPYNEQFF. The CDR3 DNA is TGTGCCAGTAGTGAGGCGGACAGGGGGCCTTACAATGAGCAGTTCTTC.

In DNA, the CDR3 is TGTGCCAGCAGCGTCGACAGCGCCTACGAGCAGTACTTC. It encodes CASSVDSAYEQYF. V usage is TRBV13 and J usage is TRBJ2-7; D might be TRBD1 (5 bases). The CDR3 loop spans 13 amino acids. V was cut by 5 bases and J by 2 bases, with 10 bases left in between. Germline-derived CDR1 and CDR2 are PRHDT and FYEKMQ (reference sequence).

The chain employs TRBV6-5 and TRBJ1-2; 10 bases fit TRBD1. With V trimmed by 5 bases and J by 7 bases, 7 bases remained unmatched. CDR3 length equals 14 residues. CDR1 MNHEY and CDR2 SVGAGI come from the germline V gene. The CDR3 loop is CASSTGQGFGGYTF. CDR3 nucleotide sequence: TGTGCCAGCAGTACGGGACAGGGGTTTGGTGGCTACACCTTC.